Presented here are 28 T cell receptor beta chains from one specimen sequenced in a study of tumor-infiltrating lymphocytes in localized non-small cell lung cancer. Sequencing used immunoSEQ multiplex PCR; TCRdb keeps in-frame clones, though not all of them. The sample has approximately 15,000 clones, 65% to 85% seen once. Sequencing used lung tumor tissue. The receptor source for this set is a human donor with non-small cell lung cancer.

The J gene is TRBJ1-6, the V gene TRBV6-1, with 9 bases fitting TRBD1. The CDR3 loop spans 19 amino acids. Germline V lookup: CDR1 MNHNS, CDR2 SASEGT. V lost 1 base, J lost 8 bases, and 15 bases stayed unmatched. Here the CDR3 reads CASSEVAPNRGLWDSPLHF. CDR3 DNA sequence: TGTGCCAGCAGTGAAGTCGCCCCGAACAGGGGGCTATGGGATTCACCCCTCCACTTT.

V gene TRBV4-1 combines with J gene TRBJ1-1; no reliable D call. Germline V gene sequence: CDR1 MGHRA, CDR2 YSYEKL. CDR3 length: 14 amino acids. With 0 bases removed from V and 5 bases from J, the gap between germline ends came to 10 bases. CDR3 protein: CASSQEEGGTEAFF. The DNA of the CDR3 is TGCGCCAGCAGCCAAGAAGAGGGTGGGACTGAAGCTTTCTTT.

The chain joins TRBV21-1 to TRBJ2-3; the D call of TRBD2 is as the table states it, not checked on the DNA. TRBV21-1 is annotated as a pseudogene. This CDR3 has 13 residues. CDR3 in amino acids: CASRADSRDTQYF. The CDR3 DNA reads as TGTGCCAGCAGAGCGGACTCCCGGGATACGCAGTATTTT.

The V and J genes are TRBV9 and TRBJ2-5; 13 positions match TRBD2. Germline loops: CDR1 SGDLS, CDR2 YYNGEE. V shed 2 bases, J shed 5 bases, and the junction held 6 bases outside the gene matches. The CDR3 runs to 16 residues. The CDR3 DNA is TGTGCCAGCAGCGTGGGACTAGCGGGATATACTGAGACCCAGTACTTC. It codes for CASSVGLAGYTETQYF.

The rearrangement joins TRBV7-8 to TRBJ1-5, with 12 bases fitting TRBD1. From germline, CDR1 is SGHVS and CDR2 FQNEAQ. V trimming: 2 bases; J trimming: 0 bases; junction bases outside the gene matches: 5. The length of the CDR3 is 18 residues. In nucleotides, the CDR3 is TGTGCCAGCAGCTTATGGGGACAGGGGGCGGTTAGCAATCAGCCCCAGCATTTT. It encodes CASSLWGQGAVSNQPQHF.

The chain couples TRBV7-6 to TRBJ1-2; D is unresolved. V lost 1 base and J lost 2, with 8 bases in between. CDR1 and CDR2 from the germline V gene are SGHVS and FNYEAQ. The CDR3 is made up of 14 amino acids. The DNA for the CDR3 is TGTGCCAGCAGCTTAGGAAGTGGAAACTATGGCTACACCTTC. This codes for CASSLGSGNYGYTF.

The chain combines TRBV6-6 with TRBJ2-7; 11 nucleotides line up with TRBD2. The germline CDR1 and CDR2 sequences are MNHNY and SVGAGI (reference sequence). V trimming: 6 bases; J trimming: 9 bases; junction bases outside the gene matches: 7. This CDR3 is built from 13 residues. The CDR3 bases are TGTGCCAGCAGAGGTGGGACTAGCGGTTCGCAGTACTTC. Protein product: CASRGGTSGSQYF.

The V call is TRBV29-1, the J call TRBJ1-5; 7 bases match TRBD1. Trimming cost V 4 bases and J 4 bases; bases outside gene matches: 4. Germline V gives CDR1 SQVTM, CDR2 ANQGSEA. There are 13 residues in the CDR3. The CDR3 nucleotides read TGCAGCGTTGGGGAGGGGGCTAATCAGCCCCAGCATTTT. Translated, it gives CSVGEGANQPQHF.

The chain combines TRBV7-2 with TRBJ2-3; D is ambiguous. The germline V gene encodes CDR1 SGHTA and CDR2 FQGNSA. Trimming took off 2 bases at V and 4 bases at J, with 13 bases between the two ends. The CDR3 loop spans 15 amino acids. CDR3 loop: CASSLSRRTADTQYF. The CDR3 DNA is TGTGCCAGCAGCTTATCGAGGCGGACCGCAGATACGCAGTATTTT. The entire variable domain, with the rest obtained from reference TRBV7-2 and TRBJ2-3, is as follows: GAGVSQSPSNKVTEKGKDVELRCDPISGHTALYWYRQSLGQGLEFLIYFQGNSAPDKSGLPSDRFSAERTGGSVSTLTIQRTQQEDSAVYLCASSLSRRTADTQYFGPGTRLTVL.

The chain links TRBV11-3 to TRBJ2-3, with unresolved D. The CDR3 is 14 residues long. V was clipped by 1 base and J by 2 bases, with 7 bases between them. CDR1 and CDR2 from the germline V gene are SGHNT and YENEEA. The CDR3 region has the DNA TGTGCCAGCAGCTTAGGTTTAGACACAGATACGCAGTATTTT. It codes for CASSLGLDTDTQYF.

The rearrangement joins TRBV5-5 to TRBJ1-2, with D maybe TRBD1 (5 bases). The CDR3 loop spans 17 amino acids. Germline CDR1 SGHKS, CDR2 YYEKEE (reference sequence). Trimming left V 0 bases short and J 1 base short, with 16 bases between. CDR3 in amino acids: CASSLGIGQGYNYGYTF. CDR3 sequence (DNA): TGTGCCAGCAGCTTGGGGATTGGGCAGGGCTATAACTATGGCTACACCTTC.

The chain carries TRBV7-9 and TRBJ1-5; TRBD1 is a possible D gene (5 bases). V was cut by 1 base and J by 3 bases, with 10 bases left in between. The CDR3 loop spans 15 amino acids. From germline, CDR1 is SEHNR and CDR2 FQNEAQ (reference sequence). The CDR3 nucleotides are TGTGCCAGCAGCTTAGTGGTCAGGGACAATCAGCCCCAGCATTTT. This gives the protein CASSLVVRDNQPQHF.

The rearrangement joins TRBV5-6 to TRBJ1-3; D perhaps matches TRBD1 (5 bases). The CDR3 spans 16 residues. With 3 bases removed from V and 0 bases from J, the gap between germline ends came to 13 bases. Germline lookup yields CDR1 SGHDT and CDR2 YYEEEE. In nucleotides, the CDR3 is TGTGCCAGCAGCTCGGGGACTGACCACTCTGGAAACACCATATATTTT. Its translation: CASSSGTDHSGNTIYF.

The gene calls are TRBV30 and TRBJ2-5, with D perhaps assigned TRBD1 or TRBD2 (5 bases each). V was clipped by 1 base and J by 5 bases, with 8 bases between them. Germline values: CDR1 GTSNPN, CDR2 SVGIG (reference sequence). This CDR3 spans 12 amino acids. CDR3 residues: CAWSAGRETQYF. The CDR3 DNA is TGTGCCTGGAGTGCGGGGCGGGAGACCCAGTACTTC.

The chain links TRBV19 to TRBJ2-7, with D possibly being TRBD1 (5 bases). Germline V gene sequence: CDR1 LNHDA, CDR2 SQIVND (reference sequence). The germline V and J ends were trimmed by 3 bases and 6 bases, with 15 bases remaining between them. The CDR3 has 14 residues. The CDR3 DNA reads as TGTGCCAGTAGTATCCAGGGCCGGGTAGGCGAGCAGTACTTC. Its protein is CASSIQGRVGEQYF.

The genes are TRBV7-9 and TRBJ2-3; D is perhaps TRBD1 (5 bases). This CDR3 region has 14 residues. V lost 3 bases, J lost 8 bases, and 15 bases lay in between. Germline assignment: CDR1 SEHNR and CDR2 FQNEAQ (reference sequence). CDR3 loop: CASSFLPTVGTQYF. The CDR3 coding sequence is TGTGCCAGCAGCTTCTTACCGACAGTAGGTACGCAGTATTTT.

The rearrangement links TRBV7-8 to TRBJ2-7; D remains unclear. CDR1 is SGHVS, CDR2 FQNEAQ, per germline. V lost 2 bases and J 0 bases, leaving 11 bases between the germline ends. This CDR3 has 15 amino acids. In DNA, the CDR3 is TGTGCCAGCAGCTTAATCGGTGGGGACTCCTACGAGCAGTACTTC. Encoded protein: CASSLIGGDSYEQYF.

The chain uses TRBV7-2 and TRBJ1-5; no firm D call. Trimming took off 3 bases at V and 2 bases at J, with 5 bases between the two ends. The V gene's germline CDR1 is SGHTA and CDR2 FQGNSA. The CDR3 is made up of 13 amino acids. As DNA, the CDR3 is TGTGCCAGCAGCTTGGTGGGCAATCAGCCCCAGCATTTT. Its protein product is CASSLVGNQPQHF. The variable domain in full, with the rest retrieved from reference TRBV7-2 and TRBJ1-5, is GAGVSQSPSNKVTEKGKDVELRCDPISGHTALYWYRQSLGQGLEFLIYFQGNSAPDKSGLPSDRFSAERTGGSVSTLTIQRTQQEDSAVYLCASSLVGNQPQHFGDGTRLSIL.

The chain recombines TRBV28 with TRBJ2-3, with D perhaps being TRBD1 or TRBD2 (5 bases each). The CDR3 is made up of 17 amino acids. Deletions cut 2 bases from V and 2 bases from J, with 17 bases between. Germline V gene data show CDR1 as MDHEN and CDR2 as SYDVKM. The CDR3 region is CASSLNLLGDNTDTQYF. The CDR3 DNA is TGTGCCAGCAGTTTAAATCTTTTGGGGGATAACACAGATACGCAGTATTTT.

The chain recombines TRBV11-2 with TRBJ2-5; 10 bases match TRBD1. CDR1 is SGHAT and CDR2 is FQNNGV in the germline V gene. The CDR3 extends over 15 amino acids. The junction had 4 bases not matched to a gene; V was cut back by 1 base and J by 5 bases. The CDR3 here is CASSLGQGAGETQYF. DNA for the CDR3: TGTGCCAGCAGCTTAGGACAGGGGGCAGGGGAGACCCAGTACTTC.

A word on this clone: A read error may account for a junction end that differs from germline. The rearrangement joins TRBV7-7 to TRBJ2-7; D may match TRBD1 or TRBD2 (6 bases each). The CDR3 totals 13 residues. Germline CDR1 is SSHAT and CDR2 is FNYEAQ (reference sequence). The CDR3 region has the DNA TGTGCTAGCAGCCCCCTGGGGGGCCGGGAGCAGTACTTC. Amino acid sequence: CASSPLGGREQYF.

V usage is TRBV19 and J usage is TRBJ1-4, with 7 bases lining up with TRBD1. V gave up 3 bases and J gave up 5 bases; unmatched junction bases: 12. Germline values: CDR1 LNHDA, CDR2 SQIVND (reference sequence). The CDR3 totals 17 residues. The CDR3 sequence is CASSIFSWTGGNEKLFF. In nucleotides, the CDR3 is TGTGCCAGTAGTATTTTTTCTTGGACAGGCGGCAATGAAAAACTGTTTTTT.

This chain connects TRBV7-3 to TRBJ1-2, with 9 positions matching TRBD1. From germline, CDR1 is SGHTA and CDR2 FQGTGA. The CDR3 totals 13 residues. J was trimmed by 10 bases and V by 5 bases; bases with no gene match: 8. The CDR3 protein is CASSHGQGRDYTF. The CDR3 region has the DNA TGTGCCAGCAGCCATGGACAGGGGCGAGACTACACCTTC.

This clone was counted a single time. Its ends do not fully match the called genes, so a read error is possible. This chain connects TRBV28 to TRBJ1-1; D is ambiguous. This CDR3 spans 13 amino acids. Germline-derived CDR1 and CDR2 are MDHEN and SYDVKM. The CDR3 bases are TGTGCCAGCAGTTTACTCCACCGGGTTCAACCCCGCTTT. It codes for CASSLLHRVQPRF.

This chain joins TRBV10-1 and TRBJ2-2, with TRBD2 matching 7 bases. V dropped 7 bases and J dropped 7; count of bases not matched to a gene: 9. Germline V gene sequence: CDR1 WNHNN, CDR2 SYGVQD (reference sequence). The CDR3 loop spans 14 amino acids. CDR3 amino acids: CASTAAGVGGELFF. CDR3 bases: TGCGCCAGCACGGCGGCGGGAGTTGGCGGGGAGCTGTTTTTT.

The V call is TRBV10-2, the J call TRBJ1-5; a possible D gene is TRBD1 (5 bases). The CDR3 is 17 amino acids. Germline-derived CDR1 and CDR2 are WSHSY and SAAADI. Trimming stripped 3 bases from V and 0 bases from J, with 15 bases between. The CDR3 loop is CASSEPGAVASNQPQHF. Written as DNA, the CDR3 is TGCGCCAGCAGTGAACCCGGGGCCGTCGCTAGCAATCAGCCCCAGCATTTT.

The CDR3, as DNA: TGTGCCAGCAGTGAATACCCCCCTAGCGGGGTAGAGACCCAGTACTTC. Protein product: CASSEYPPSGVETQYF. V usage is TRBV2 and J usage is TRBJ2-5; 9 bases are a match to TRBD2. V dropped 2 bases and J dropped 4; count of bases not matched to a gene: 8. The V gene's germline CDR1 is SNHLY and CDR2 FYNNEI. This CDR3 region has 16 residues.

The V gene is TRBV10-3, the J gene TRBJ1-1; possible D gene TRBD1, 6 bases. This CDR3 spans 14 amino acids. Trimming left V 8 bases short and J 4 bases short, with 17 bases between. Per germline, CDR1 ENHRY and CDR2 SYGVKD. The CDR3 region has the DNA TGTGCCATCGGGGGACACAGGATGGGCACTGAAGCTTTCTTT. Translating gives CAIGGHRMGTEAFF.